What follows are 12 T cell receptor beta chains derived from one specimen sequenced in a study of blood T cell repertoires in COVID-19. Here immunoSEQ multiplex PCR was the method, and the copy in TCRdb shows in-frame clones only, minus some. The sample has approximately 190,000 clones, about 88% seen once. The sequenced material came from peripheral blood. Source of these receptors: a woman aged 40 to 55 who had recovered from COVID-19.

The V and J genes are TRBV19 and TRBJ2-1; 10 positions agree with TRBD2. The CDR3 runs 15 residues. Looked up from germline, CDR1 is LNHDA and CDR2 is SQIVND (reference sequence). V was clipped by 8 bases and J by 5 bases; unmatched bases: 9. CDR3 sequence reads: CASRHLTSGHNEQFF. The CDR3 coding sequence is TGTGCCAGTCGCCATTTGACTAGCGGGCACAATGAGCAGTTCTTC.

V and J are TRBV11-1 and TRBJ2-1, with no clear D. The ends were cut back, 3 bases at V and 4 bases at J, with 10 bases in the middle. This CDR3 region has 14 residues. Germline assignment: CDR1 SGHAT and CDR2 FQDESV (reference sequence). CDR3 nucleotides: TGTGCCAGCAGCTTCGGGTCGCGGTACAATGAGCAGTTCTTC. Translating it yields CASSFGSRYNEQFF.

The chain carries TRBV28 and TRBJ2-1, with D unresolved. CDR3 length: 16 residues. Germline V lookup: CDR1 MDHEN, CDR2 SYDVKM. V was trimmed by 2 bases and J by 3 bases, leaving 14 bases between them. CDR3 residues: CASSLGTGADYNEQFF. The CDR3 nucleotides read TGTGCCAGCAGTTTAGGCACGGGTGCTGACTACAATGAGCAGTTCTTC.

Ten or more counts support this clone. This chain joins TRBV29-1 and TRBJ1-4; D gene uncertain. Trimming took 4 bases from V and 6 from J, leaving 12 bases between them. In germline, CDR1 is SQVTM, CDR2 ANQGSEA. This CDR3 contains 13 residues. The CDR3 DNA reads as TGCAGCGTTGTGGGAGGTAGGGATGAAAAACTGTTTTTT. Translated, it gives CSVVGGRDEKLFF. Full variable domain (remainder filled in from reference TRBV29-1 and TRBJ1-4): SAVISQKPSRDICQRGTSLTIQCQVDSQVTMMFWYRQQPGQSLTLIATANQGSEATYESGFVIDKFPISRPNLTFSTLTVSNMSPEDSSIYLCSVVGGRDEKLFFGSGTQLSVL.

The chain carries TRBV5-1 and TRBJ2-6; D ambiguous. V was shortened by 4 bases and J by 2 bases, with 7 bases between the two germline ends. The CDR3 length is 14 residues. Per germline, CDR1 SGHRS and CDR2 YFSETQ. The CDR3 reads CASSPSAGANVLTF. The DNA for the CDR3 is TGCGCCAGCAGCCCTTCGGCTGGGGCCAACGTCCTGACTTTC. The entire variable domain, with the rest obtained from reference TRBV5-1 and TRBJ2-6, is as follows: KAGVTQTPRYLIKTRGQQVTLSCSPISGHRSVSWYQQTPGQGLQFLFEYFSETQRNKGNFPGRFSGRQFSNSRSEMNVSTLELGDSALYLCASSPSAGANVLTFGAGSRLTVL.

The V call is TRBV25-1, the J call TRBJ2-7; no definite D call. Trimming cost V 5 bases and J 1 base, with 9 bases left between them. Per the germline V gene, CDR1 is MGHDK and CDR2 is SYGVNS. This CDR3 has 13 residues. The CDR3 DNA follows: TGTGCCAGCAGTCCACAGCTTTCCTACGAGCAGTACTTC. This encodes CASSPQLSYEQYF.

V usage is TRBV9 and J usage is TRBJ1-1; maybe TRBD1 (6 bases). Between the trimmed V and J ends, which lost 0 bases and 3 bases, there was a span of 9 bases. The CDR3 has 14 residues. Germline CDR1 reads SGDLS; CDR2 reads YYNGEE. CDR3 sequence reads: CASSVGTGYTEAFF. The CDR3 region has the DNA TGTGCCAGCAGCGTAGGAACAGGGTACACTGAAGCTTTCTTT.

The V gene is TRBV29-1, the J gene TRBJ2-5, with D perhaps matching TRBD1 (5 bases). V lost 2 bases and J lost 6, with 13 bases in between. The length of the CDR3 is 13 residues. The V gene's germline CDR1 is SQVTM and CDR2 ANQGSEA. The CDR3 sequence: CSVELGAPKTQYF. CDR3 sequence (DNA): TGCAGCGTTGAACTAGGGGCCCCAAAGACCCAGTACTTC.

This chain connects TRBV12-3 or TRBV12-4 to TRBJ2-7; TRBD2 is a possible D gene (6 bases). This CDR3 contains 12 residues. V was pared by 1 base and J by 5 bases, with 6 bases between. The CDR3 loop reads CASSLGGDEQYF. CDR3 nucleotide sequence: TGTGCCAGCAGTTTAGGGGGGGACGAGCAGTACTTC.

The rearrangement joins TRBV28 to TRBJ2-7; TRBD2 aligns across 9 bases. The CDR3 covers 15 residues. J lost 2 bases, V lost 3 bases, and 5 bases had no gene match. Per germline, CDR1 MDHEN and CDR2 SYDVKM. The CDR3 protein is CASSFVIAGAYEQYF. The CDR3 nucleotides read TGTGCCAGCAGTTTCGTAATAGCGGGAGCCTACGAGCAGTACTTC. Full variable domain (missing parts from reference TRBV28 and TRBJ2-7): DVKVTQSSRYLVKRTGEKVFLECVQDMDHENMFWYRQDPGLGLRLIYFSYDVKMKEKGDIPEGYSVSREKKERFSLILESASTNQTSMYLCASSFVIAGAYEQYFGPGTRLTVT.

The V gene is TRBV24-1, the J gene TRBJ1-2; D remains ambiguous. CDR1 KGHDR and CDR2 SFDVKD come from the germline V gene. The V end lost 2 bases, the J end lost 0 bases, and 12 bases lay between the germline ends. CDR3 length: 16 residues. The CDR3 spells CATSDSRSGANYGYTF. Here the CDR3 DNA reads TGTGCCACCAGTGATTCACGGTCCGGAGCTAACTATGGCTACACCTTC.

The gene calls are TRBV27 and TRBJ2-2; 9 bases line up with TRBD1. The length of the CDR3 is 17 residues. The germline CDR1 and CDR2 sequences are MNHEY and SMNVEV (reference sequence). The junction had 8 bases not matched to a gene; V was cut back by 0 bases and J by 6 bases. CDR3 loop: CASSLSYTGTGPGELFF. CDR3 DNA: TGTGCCAGCAGTTTATCTTACACCGGGACAGGGCCCGGGGAGCTGTTTTTT.